Listed below are T cell receptor beta chains from one sample, sequenced in a study of technical replicates of blood from a few donors. Produced via immunoSEQ multiplex PCR; TCRdb's table is partial and in-frame only. The table records 80,000 or so clones, 85% to 95% of them present only once. Source material: T cells isolated from PBMCs. The receptors shown here come from a human donor in good health. Each CDR3 is given with its conserved first and last residue. A D gene is named only where the DNA matches it firmly. Size tells how often a clone was seen (once, few, many) or the class of an expanded clone, and some rows leave it out.

>TRBJ2-3|TRBD2|TRBV29-1|.
CSAVTGTRDTQYF
TGCAGCGCCGTAACAGGGACTAGAGATACGCAGTATTTT
>TRBJ2-2|TRBD2|TRBV18|.
CASSPGLADVYTGELFF
TGTGCCAGCTCACCGGGACTAGCGGATGTGTACACCGGGGAGCTGTTTTTT
>TRBJ1-1|TRBD1|TRBV7-3|.
CASSPRGQGVNTEAFF
TGTGCCAGCAGCCCCCGCGGTCAGGGGGTGAACACTGAAGCTTTCTTT
>TRBJ2-7|TRBD1|TRBV5-6|.
CASSRGQGLYEQYF
TGTGCCAGCAGTAGGGGACAGGGGCTATACGAGCAGTACTTC
>TRBJ1-1|.|TRBV19|.
CASSSQTGTEAFF
TGTGCCAGCTCGTCCCAAACAGGGACTGAAGCTTTCTTT
>TRBJ2-2|TRBD1|TRBV15|.
CATSKTGVNTGELFF
TGTGCCACCAGCAAGACAGGGGTGAACACCGGGGAGCTGTTTTTT
>TRBJ1-4|.|TRBV30|.
CAWSVLGAGEKLFF
TGTGCCTGGAGTGTTTTAGGGGCAGGGGAAAAACTGTTTTTT
>TRBJ1-5|.|TRBV7-3|.
CASSAYLPPTDQPQHF
TGTGCCAGCAGCGCCTACCTCCCACCGACTGATCAGCCCCAGCATTTT
>TRBJ1-1|.|TRBV5-1|.
CASSLEQGYEAFF
TGCGCCAGCAGCTTGGAACAGGGTTATGAAGCTTTCTTT
>TRBJ2-2|.|TRBV28|.
CASRPPGTGELFF
TGTGCCAGCAGACCACCGGGGACCGGGGAGCTGTTTTTT
>TRBJ2-7|TRBD2|TRBV6-5|.
CASSPRLAGTYEQYF
TGTGCCAGCAGTCCTAGACTAGCGGGAACCTACGAGCAGTACTTC
>TRBJ2-3|TRBD2|TRBV6-5|.
CASTRSGGTQYF
TGTGCCAGCACCAGGAGCGGGGGTACGCAGTATTTT
>TRBJ1-1|TRBD1|TRBV10-1|.
CASSGNRGTEAFF
TGCGCCAGCAGTGGAAACAGGGGCACTGAAGCTTTCTTT
>TRBJ1-5|.|TRBV7-9|few
CASGSNQPQHF
TGTGCCAGCGGCAGCAATCAGCCCCAGCATTTT
>TRBJ1-2|.|TRBV5-1|.
CASSPTVGGNYGYTF
TGCGCCAGCAGCCCCACCGTAGGGGGTAACTATGGCTACACCTTC
>TRBJ2-2|TRBD2|TRBV5-3|.
CARSPSGSPLNTGELFF
TGTGCCAGAAGCCCTAGCGGGAGCCCCCTCAACACCGGGGAGCTGTTTTTT
>TRBJ1-5|.|TRBV6-5|.
CASSRTVSQPQHF
TGTGCCAGCAGCAGGACAGTAAGTCAGCCCCAGCATTTT
>TRBJ2-5|TRBD1|TRBV6-6|.
CASRTGTGGMETQYF
TGTGCCAGCAGGACCGGGACAGGGGGAATGGAGACCCAGTACTTC
>TRBJ1-2|.|TRBV6-6|once
CASSWDSANYGYTF
TGTGCCAGCAGCTGGGACTCAGCTAACTATGGCTACACCTTC
>TRBJ2-5|TRBD2|TRBV7-9|.
CASKREGGETQYF
TGTGCCAGCAAGAGGGAGGGTGGTGAGACCCAGTACTTC
>TRBJ1-5|TRBD1|TRBV7-2|.
CASSFWDRNQPQHF
TGTGCCAGCAGCTTTTGGGACAGGAATCAGCCCCAGCATTTT
>TRBJ2-7|TRBD1|TRBV5-4|.
CASSTGGARAYEQYF
TGTGCCAGCTCTACAGGGGGCGCAAGGGCCTACGAGCAGTACTTC
>TRBJ2-1|.|TRBV10-3|.
CAISETVNNEQFF
TGTGCCATCAGTGAGACAGTGAACAATGAGCAGTTCTTC
>TRBJ2-1|TRBD1|TRBV7-8|.
CASSPQGANNEQFF
TGTGCCAGCAGCCCCCAGGGGGCCAACAATGAGCAGTTCTTC
>TRBJ2-1|.|TRBV5-1|.
CASSRRDNEQFF
TGCGCCAGCTCTAGGCGGGACAATGAGCAGTTCTTC
>TRBJ2-3|.|TRBV14|.
CASSQEVSRDTQYF
TGTGCCAGCAGCCAAGAGGTTTCTCGGGATACGCAGTATTTT
>TRBJ1-2|TRBD1|TRBV6-5|.
CASSYGDRSPYGYTF
TGTGCCAGCAGTTACGGGGACAGGTCCCCCTATGGCTACACCTTC
>TRBJ2-5|TRBD2|TRBV7-2|.
CASSPTGTIQETQYF
TGTGCCAGCAGCCCAACCGGGACTATCCAAGAGACCCAGTACTTC
>TRBJ1-2|.|TRBV28|.
CASSLPTGRGNYGYTF
TGTGCCAGCAGCCTCCCCACAGGGAGGGGAAACTATGGCTACACCTTC
>TRBJ1-1|.|TRBV4-3|.
CASSQGRHTEAFF
TGCGCCAGCAGCCAAGGGCGGCATACTGAAGCTTTCTTT
>TRBJ2-1|TRBD2|TRBV2|once
CASSISGRQTTGQFF
TGTGCCAGCAGTATAAGCGGGAGACAAACAACGGGGCAGTTCTTC
>TRBJ2-3|TRBD2|TRBV10-3|.
CAISGTSGSTDTQYF
TGTGCCATCAGCGGGACTAGCGGAAGCACAGATACGCAGTATTTT
>TRBJ2-7|.|TRBV23-1|.
CASTSRAQYF
TGCGCCAGCACCTCCAGGGCGCAGTACTTC
>TRBJ2-7|TRBD2|TRBV5-1|.
CASSLVSSGSPEQYF
TGCGCCAGCAGCTTGGTATCTAGCGGGTCACCGGAGCAGTACTTC
>TRBJ1-1|.|TRBV29-1|.
CSVGQVNTEAFF
TGCAGCGTTGGACAGGTGAACACTGAAGCTTTCTTT
>TRBJ2-4|TRBD2|TRBV5-6|.
CASSRGTSRFF
TGTGCCAGCAGCCGCGGGACTAGCCGCTTCTTC
>TRBJ2-2|.|TRBV6-5|.
CASKLQLSRELFF
TGTGCCAGCAAACTACAACTAAGCCGGGAGCTGTTTTTT